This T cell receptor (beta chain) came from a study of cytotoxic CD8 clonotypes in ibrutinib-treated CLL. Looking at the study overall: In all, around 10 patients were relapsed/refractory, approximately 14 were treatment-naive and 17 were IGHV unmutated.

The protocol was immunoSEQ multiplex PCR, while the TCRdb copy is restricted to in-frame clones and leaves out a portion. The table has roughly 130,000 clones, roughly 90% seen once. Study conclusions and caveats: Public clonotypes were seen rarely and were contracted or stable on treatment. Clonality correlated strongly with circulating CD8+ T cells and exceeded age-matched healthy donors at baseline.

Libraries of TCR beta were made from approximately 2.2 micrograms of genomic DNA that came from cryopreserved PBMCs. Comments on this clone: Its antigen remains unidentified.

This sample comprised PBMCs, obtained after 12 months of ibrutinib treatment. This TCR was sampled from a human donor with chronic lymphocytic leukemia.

In DNA, the CDR3 is TGTGCCAGTAGCAGGGGTAGGCGGGCCTCCTACAATGAGCAGTTCTTC. Its protein is CASSRGRRASYNEQFF. The chain uses TRBV19 and TRBJ2-1; D possibly corresponds to TRBD1 (6 bases). The V and J ends lost 6 bases and 0 bases respectively, with 15 bases between them. CDR3 length equals 16 residues. The germline CDR1 and CDR2 sequences are LNHDA and SQIVND (reference sequence).